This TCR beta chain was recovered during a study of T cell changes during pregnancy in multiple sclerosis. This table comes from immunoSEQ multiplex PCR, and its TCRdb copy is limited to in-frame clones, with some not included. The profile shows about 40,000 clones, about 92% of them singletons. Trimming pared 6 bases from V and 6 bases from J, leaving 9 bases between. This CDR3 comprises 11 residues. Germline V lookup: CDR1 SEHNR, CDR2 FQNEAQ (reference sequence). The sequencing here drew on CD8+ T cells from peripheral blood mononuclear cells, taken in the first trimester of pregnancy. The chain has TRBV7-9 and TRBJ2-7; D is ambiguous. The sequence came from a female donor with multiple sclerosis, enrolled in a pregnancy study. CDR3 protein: CASSLGIEQYF. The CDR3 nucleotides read TGTGCCAGCAGTCTAGGTATCGAGCAGTACTTC.